The 21 T cell receptor beta chains below come from one sample, sequenced in a study of shared clonotypes between healthy human individuals. The assay was immunoSEQ multiplex PCR, and TCRdb's table has in-frame clones only and misses some. The sample carries roughly 640,000 clones, more than 95% recorded once. Source material: naive CD4+ T cells sorted from blood. As to subset: CD45RA+ positively selected. The receptors stem from a young woman in good health.

The V and J genes are TRBV23-1 and TRBJ1-2; tentative D call: TRBD1 (6 bases). TRBV23-1 carries the ORF label, with uncertain function. The CDR3 totals 9 residues. V was trimmed by 6 bases and J by 12 bases, leaving 8 bases between them. CDR3 coding DNA: TGCGCCAGCAGAAACAGGGACACCTTC. This sequence encodes CASRNRDTF.

As DNA, the CDR3 is TGTGCCAGTAGTATAGATAGCGCAGGTGGCACTGAAGCTTTCTTT. Protein: CASSIDSAGGTEAFF. This rearrangement joins TRBV19 to TRBJ1-1, with D unresolved. This CDR3 has 15 amino acids. Germline-derived CDR1 and CDR2 are LNHDA and SQIVND (reference sequence). Trimming pared 0 bases from V and 4 bases from J, leaving 12 bases between.

The chain is built from TRBV10-3 and TRBJ2-7; D remains ambiguous. The germline gives CDR1 ENHRY, CDR2 SYGVKD. The CDR3 consists of 13 residues. Between the trimmed V and J ends, which lost 7 bases and 3 bases, there was a span of 13 bases. The CDR3 loop is CAITSDSNYEQYF. Here the CDR3 DNA reads TGTGCCATCACGTCAGATTCCAACTACGAGCAGTACTTC.

The chain uses TRBV11-3 and TRBJ1-5, with a tentative D call TRBD1 (5 bases). V lost 1 base and J 2 bases, leaving 15 bases between the germline ends. The CDR3 spans 17 residues. Germline lookup yields CDR1 SGHNT and CDR2 YENEEA. This CDR3 reads CASSLVLGPGCNQPQHF. The CDR3 coding sequence is TGTGCCAGCAGCTTAGTTTTGGGGCCAGGGTGCAATCAGCCCCAGCATTTT.

The chain has TRBV2 and TRBJ2-3, with TRBD2 matching over 12 bases. Trimming took 2 bases from V and 6 from J; bases not matched to a gene: 3. Per germline, CDR1 SNHLY and CDR2 FYNNEI. The CDR3 has 15 residues. CDR3 loop: CASSELAGGGDTQYF. The CDR3, as DNA: TGTGCCAGCAGTGAACTAGCGGGAGGGGGTGATACGCAGTATTTT.

The V and J genes are TRBV6-1 and TRBJ1-2; no firm D call. Trimming shortened V by 6 bases and J by 7 bases, and 6 bases separated the two germline ends. In germline, CDR1 is MNHNS, CDR2 SASEGT. This CDR3 spans 10 amino acids. The CDR3 reads CASREGGYTF. Written as DNA, the CDR3 is TGTGCCAGCAGGGAGGGTGGCTACACCTTC.

The chain's CDR3 is CASSLRGTGTYEQYF. CDR3 nucleotide sequence: TGTGCCAGCAGCTTAAGAGGGACGGGAACCTACGAGCAGTACTTC. The chain employs TRBV7-3 and TRBJ2-7, with D perhaps being TRBD1 or TRBD2 (5 bases each). With 1 base removed from V and 2 bases from J, the gap between germline ends came to 12 bases. The CDR3 totals 15 residues. Per the germline V gene, CDR1 is SGHTA and CDR2 is FQGTGA.

The rearrangement joins TRBV28 to TRBJ1-5, with a possible D match to TRBD1 (5 bases). Looked up from germline, CDR1 is MDHEN and CDR2 is SYDVKM. This CDR3 is 13 amino acids long. Trimming removed 5 bases from V and 4 bases from J, with 9 bases in between. The CDR3 spells CASSRQYNQPQHF. In DNA form, the CDR3 reads TGTGCCAGCAGTCGACAGTATAATCAGCCCCAGCATTTT.

The chain carries TRBV18 and TRBJ2-7; 7 bases are a match to TRBD2. CDR1 is KGHSH and CDR2 is LQKENI in the germline V gene. The junction had 9 bases not matched to a gene; V was cut back by 3 bases and J by 1 base. The CDR3 is 16 amino acids. The CDR3 bases are TGTGCCAGCTCACCCTCGATCCGGGGAGGGTCCTACGAGCAGTACTTC. This gives the protein CASSPSIRGGSYEQYF.

This chain links TRBV7-9 with TRBJ2-3; D unresolved. The germline V gene encodes CDR1 SEHNR and CDR2 FQNEAQ (reference sequence). The V gene lost 10 bases and the J gene lost 2 bases, with 16 bases spanning the gap. The CDR3 length is 14 residues. CDR3 in DNA: TGTGCCACCCCCCCGGACCGTTACACAGATACGCAGTATTTT. The encoded protein is CATPPDRYTDTQYF.

The chain has TRBV27 and TRBJ2-7; 10 bases agree with TRBD1. Trimming took 5 bases from V and 5 from J; bases not matched to a gene: 12. CDR3 size: 16 residues. Germline V lookup: CDR1 MNHEY, CDR2 SMNVEV (reference sequence). This chain's CDR3 is CASSKIRDRGIHEQYF. The CDR3 bases are TGTGCCAGCAGTAAGATCCGGGACAGGGGAATCCACGAGCAGTACTTC.

The chain recombines TRBV4-2 with TRBJ2-7; a possible D gene is TRBD1 (6 bases). This CDR3 is 15 amino acids long. Trimming left V 3 bases short and J 6 bases short, with 18 bases between. Germline loops: CDR1 LGHNA, CDR2 YNFKEQ. Here the CDR3 DNA reads TGTGCCAGCAGCCAGTCCGGGACAAAGCCCTTCGAGCAGTACTTC. Amino acid sequence: CASSQSGTKPFEQYF.

The chain combines TRBV5-1 with TRBJ2-5, with D uncertain. The CDR3 is made up of 13 amino acids. Trimming removed 0 bases from V and 5 bases from J, with 8 bases in between. CDR1 SGHRS and CDR2 YFSETQ come from the germline V gene. DNA of the CDR3: TGCGCCAGCAGCTTGGCTACGGTTGAGACCCAGTACTTC. Protein: CASSLATVETQYF.

To note about this clone: Additional DNA sequences in this sample encode the identical CDR3. The chain carries TRBV9 and TRBJ2-5; D perhaps matches TRBD1 (5 bases). Germline V CDR1 and CDR2: SGDLS, YYNGEE. V shed 0 bases and J shed 4 bases, with 10 bases lying between them. CDR3 length: 14 amino acids. In DNA form, the CDR3 reads TGTGCCAGCAGCGTAGGTCAGGGTGGAGAGACCCAGTACTTC. This gives the protein CASSVGQGGETQYF.

This chain links TRBV30 with TRBJ1-1; D unclear. Germline V lookup: CDR1 GTSNPN, CDR2 SVGIG (reference sequence). The CDR3 is made up of 15 amino acids. Trimming left V 3 bases short and J 0 bases short, with 14 bases between. CDR3 loop: CAWSPSRTMNTEAFF. CDR3 nucleotides: TGTGCCTGGAGCCCCTCAAGAACCATGAACACTGAAGCTTTCTTT.

The chain recombines TRBV10-3 with TRBJ2-1; D ambiguous. Looked up from germline, CDR1 is ENHRY and CDR2 is SYGVKD. The CDR3 has 14 residues. Trimming took off 0 bases at V and 4 bases at J, with 7 bases between the two ends. Here the CDR3 DNA reads TGTGCCATCAGTGAGTCCGCTGTTTACAATGAGCAGTTCTTC. Amino acid sequence: CAISESAVYNEQFF.

The J gene is TRBJ1-1, the V gene TRBV27; 8 positions agree with TRBD1. Germline V gives CDR1 MNHEY, CDR2 SMNVEV (reference sequence). V lost 6 bases to trimming and J lost 4 bases; unmatched junction nucleotides: 4. The CDR3 has 13 residues. The CDR3: CASRRQGATEAFF. CDR3 sequence (DNA): TGTGCCAGCAGAAGGCAGGGGGCCACTGAAGCTTTCTTT.

CDR3 DNA sequence: TGTGCCAGCAGCTTATCTGACAGGTACCTATCTGGCTACACCTTC. Its translation is CASSLSDRYLSGYTF. The rearrangement uses TRBV7-9 and TRBJ1-2, with TRBD1 as a possible D gene (6 bases). CDR3 length: 15 residues. Trimming took off 2 bases at V and 7 bases at J, with 17 bases between the two ends. From germline, CDR1 is SEHNR and CDR2 FQNEAQ (reference sequence).

This chain joins TRBV28 and TRBJ2-7; 7 bases fit TRBD2. Germline V gene lookup returns CDR1 MDHEN and CDR2 SYDVKM. The V gene end was trimmed by 4 bases and the J gene end by 6 bases; junction bases not matched to a gene: 9. This CDR3 is built from 14 residues. CDR3 bases: TGTGCCAGCAGTTCCCCGGGAGGATCAGGCGAGCAGTACTTC. This gives the protein CASSSPGGSGEQYF.

The rearrangement links TRBV19 to TRBJ1-2; unclear D gene. Per germline, CDR1 LNHDA and CDR2 SQIVND (reference sequence). V was shortened by 7 bases and J by 7 bases, with 16 bases between the two germline ends. There are 13 residues in the CDR3. In DNA form, the CDR3 reads TGTGCCAGTAACCATTTCTCCCCGGGTGGCTACACCTTC. It specifies CASNHFSPGGYTF. Supplemented by reference TRBV19 and TRBJ1-2, the full variable domain reads DGGITQSPKYLFRKEGQNVTLSCEQNLNHDAMYWYRQDPGQGLRLIYYSQIVNDFQKGDIAEGYSVSREKKESFPLTVTSAQKNPTAFYLCASNHFSPGGYTFGSGTRLTVV.

The J gene is TRBJ1-1, the V gene TRBV20-1; D gene ambiguous. The CDR3 is made up of 10 amino acids. CDR1 is DFQATT, CDR2 SNEGSKA, per germline (reference sequence). V dropped 6 bases and J dropped 11 bases, with 13 bases sitting between them. The CDR3 spells CSATRGGAFF. CDR3 nucleotide sequence: TGCAGTGCAACGCGGGGAGGGGCTTTCTTT.